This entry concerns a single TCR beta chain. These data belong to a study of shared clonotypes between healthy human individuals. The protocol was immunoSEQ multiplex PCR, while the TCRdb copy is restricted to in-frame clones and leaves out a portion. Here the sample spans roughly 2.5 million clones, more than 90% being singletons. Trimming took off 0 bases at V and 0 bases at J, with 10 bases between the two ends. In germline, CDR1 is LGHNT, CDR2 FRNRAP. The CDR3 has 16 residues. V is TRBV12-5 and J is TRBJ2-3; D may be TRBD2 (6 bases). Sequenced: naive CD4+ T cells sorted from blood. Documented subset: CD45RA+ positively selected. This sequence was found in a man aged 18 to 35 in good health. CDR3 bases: TGTGCTAGTGGTTTGGTACTAGGAGGGAGCACAGATACGCAGTATTTT. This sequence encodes CASGLVLGGSTDTQYF.